What follows is one TCR beta chain and its context. The table came from immunoSEQ multiplex PCR; TCRdb's copy has only in-frame clones and leaves some out. Of fewer than 400,000 clones in the sample, under 70% were seen once. The data stem from a study of cytotoxic CD8 clonotypes in ibrutinib-treated CLL. The overall study: Within the patient group, ten to twelve were relapsed/refractory and approximately 14 treatment-naive, and 17 were IGHV unmutated.

From germline, CDR1 is SGHRS and CDR2 YFSETQ. The CDR3 spans 15 residues. V was cut by 4 bases and J by 4 bases, with 15 bases left in between. The TCR sequence derives from a human donor with chronic lymphocytic leukemia. This material consisted of PBMCs, taken after 36 months of ibrutinib treatment. V usage is TRBV5-1 and J usage is TRBJ2-1; TRBD2 is a possible D gene (5 bases). The CDR3 DNA reads as TGCGCCAGCAGCCTACGAGGGAGCGGATACAATGAGCAGTTCTTC. This translates into CASSLRGSGYNEQFF.